Listed below are T cell receptor beta chains from one sample, sequenced in a study of T-cell reconstitution after alpha-beta-depleted transplantation in children. TCRdb analysed the PCR reads with MiXCR anew, one entry per CDR3 protein. The sample yields about 610,000 distinct CDR3 sequences, around 27% seen once. Sequencing used PBMCs, obtained before TCRalphabeta/CD19-depleted stem cell transplant. The receptors stem from a boy under two years old with Wiskott-Aldrich syndrome, due to receive a stem cell transplant. Both conserved end residues are part of each CDR3. A D gene is named only where the DNA matches it firmly. Size is stated for part of the rows, as once, few or many counts, or as a class when the clone is expanded.

abundance | d_gene | j_gene | v_gene | CDR3aa | CDR3nt
. | . | TRBJ2-3 | TRBV29-1 | CSVEGPSRDTQYF | TGCAGCGTTGAAGGCCCGTCCAGAGATACGCAGTATTTT
. | . | TRBJ2-1 | TRBV5-1 | CASSLVSGPFNEQFF | TGCGCCAGCAGCTTGGTCAGCGGGCCTTTCAATGAGCAGTTCTTC
. | TRBD1 | TRBJ2-5 | TRBV5-5 | CASSFGQGQYF | TGTGCCAGCAGCTTCGGACAGGGGCAGTACTTC
few | TRBD2 | TRBJ2-3 | TRBV6-2/TRBV6-3 | CASWALAGPTQYF | TGTGCCAGCTGGGCTCTAGCGGGACCTACGCAGTATTTT
. | . | TRBJ1-1 | TRBV12-3/TRBV12-4 | CASSQGTEAFF | TGTGCCAGCAGTCAGGGTACTGAAGCTTTCTTT
. | . | TRBJ2-1 | TRBV29-1 | CSVETDSYNEQFF | TGCAGCGTTGAAACGGACTCCTACAATGAGCAGTTCTTC
. | . | TRBJ2-5 | TRBV6-2/TRBV6-3 | CASSGRTVQETQYF | TGTGCCAGCAGTGGGCGGACAGTCCAAGAGACCCAGTACTTC
. | . | TRBJ2-1 | TRBV28 | CASSFREGPLYNEQFF | TGTGCCAGCAGTTTCCGAGAAGGGCCGCTTTACAATGAGCAGTTCTTC
. | . | TRBJ2-6 | TRBV11-2 | CASSPILGASGANVLTF | TGTGCCAGCAGCCCTATTTTGGGGGCCTCTGGGGCCAACGTCCTGACTTTC
few | . | TRBJ1-4 | TRBV20-1 | CSAGTGPNEKLFF | TGCAGTGCGGGAACAGGCCCTAATGAAAAACTGTTTTTT
. | . | TRBJ2-3 | TRBV2 | CASSEDWDTQYF | TGTGCCAGCAGTGAGGACTGGGATACGCAGTATTTT
few | . | TRBJ2-5 | TRBV7-9 | CASSLGDGLIRTQYF | TGTGCCAGCAGCTTAGGTGACGGACTGATACGGACCCAGTACTTC
. | TRBD2 | TRBJ2-3 | TRBV20-1 | CSARSNPAGETQYF | TGCAGTGCTAGATCTAATCCGGCGGGGGAGACGCAGTATTTT
. | TRBD1 | TRBJ1-2 | TRBV10-3 | CAISTQGIYGYTF | TGTGCCATCAGTACACAGGGGATCTATGGCTACACCTTC
. | . | TRBJ2-1 | TRBV11-2 | CASSLHGVDEQFF | TGTGCCAGCAGCTTACATGGGGTTGATGAGCAGTTCTTC
many | . | TRBJ2-7 | TRBV5-1 | CASSLYDYEQYF | TGCGCCAGCAGCTTATACGACTACGAGCAGTACTTC
. | . | TRBJ2-1 | TRBV27 | CASGGHNYNEQFF | TGTGCCAGCGGGGGACACAACTACAATGAGCAGTTCTTC
. | . | TRBJ2-5 | TRBV5-1 | CASSFRPQETQYF | TGCGCCAGCAGCTTCAGGCCACAAGAGACCCAGTACTTC
. | . | TRBJ1-1 | TRBV29-1 | CSVEKSMNTEAFF | TGCAGCGTCGAAAAGAGCATGAACACTGAAGCTTTCTTT
few | . | TRBJ1-4 | TRBV25-1 | CASRDTLNEKLFF | TGTGCCAGCAGGGACACCCTTAATGAAAAACTGTTTTTT
few | TRBD1 | TRBJ1-5 | TRBV20-1 | CSARKRQGGNQPQHF | TGCAGTGCTAGAAAACGACAGGGCGGCAATCAGCCCCAGCATTTT
. | . | TRBJ2-1 | TRBV29-1 | CSVEASGRYNEQFF | TGCAGCGTTGAGGCCAGCGGCCGGTACAATGAGCAGTTCTTC
. | . | TRBJ1-1 | TRBV5-1 | CATSAGVANTEAFF | TGCGCCACCAGTGCGGGGGTAGCGAACACTGAAGCTTTCTTT
. | . | TRBJ2-1 | TRBV5-1 | CASSPRGLEQFF | TGCGCCAGCAGCCCTAGGGGCTTGGAGCAGTTCTTC
few | . | TRBJ1-6 | TRBV6-1 | CASSEITAGWSPLHF | TGTGCCAGCAGTGAAATTACGGCGGGATGGTCACCCCTCCACTTT
. | TRBD2 | TRBJ2-1 | TRBV5-1 | CASSLGLAGDDNEQFF | TGCGCCAGCAGCTTAGGACTAGCGGGCGATGACAATGAGCAGTTCTTC
few | TRBD1 | TRBJ1-2 | TRBV7-8 | CASSLFGTGQRLYYGYTF | TGTGCCAGCAGCCTATTTGGGACGGGACAGCGTCTCTACTATGGCTACACCTTC
. | . | TRBJ2-1 | TRBV2 | CASSEKNDPFRQFF | TGTGCCAGCAGTGAAAAGAATGATCCTTTTCGGCAGTTCTTC
. | . | TRBJ1-6 | TRBV5-1 | CASSIQPDRGGSPLHF | TGCGCCAGCAGCATTCAACCCGACAGAGGAGGTTCACCCCTCCACTTT
. | . | TRBJ1-1 | TRBV30 | CAWVPGGKAEAFF | TGTGCCTGGGTGCCAGGAGGGAAGGCTGAAGCTTTCTTT
. | . | TRBJ2-3 | TRBV10-3 | CAISGNRDRPSTDTQYF | TGTGCCATCAGTGGCAACCGAGACAGGCCGAGCACAGATACGCAGTATTTT
few | . | TRBJ1-1 | TRBV6-5 | CASSLRDTNTEAFF | TGTGCCAGCAGCCTCCGGGACACGAACACTGAAGCTTTCTTT
. | . | TRBJ1-1 | TRBV20-1 | CSARATWSNTEAFF | TGCAGTGCTAGAGCAACCTGGTCGAACACTGAAGCTTTCTTT
. | TRBD1 | TRBJ2-1 | TRBV5-1 | CASTRDRGNNEQFF | TGCGCCAGCACCCGGGACAGGGGGAACAATGAGCAGTTCTTC
few | . | TRBJ2-5 | TRBV12-3/TRBV12-4 | CASSFRTREETQYF | TGTGCCAGCAGTTTTCGGACACGCGAAGAGACCCAGTACTTC
many | TRBD2 | TRBJ2-1 | TRBV10-3 | CAISDGRAGNEQFF | TGTGCCATCAGCGACGGGAGGGCGGGAAATGAGCAGTTCTTC
. | . | TRBJ2-1 | TRBV4-1 | CASSQVAGRGYNEQFF | TGCGCCAGCAGCCAAGTAGCCGGTAGGGGATACAATGAGCAGTTCTTC
. | TRBD2 | TRBJ2-7 | TRBV4-2 | CASSQELVLAGTYEQYF | TGTGCCAGCAGCCAAGAATTGGTCCTAGCGGGTACCTACGAGCAGTACTTC
few | TRBD2 | TRBJ2-1 | TRBV5-1 | CASSLVGRPTYNEQFF | TGCGCCAGCAGCTTGGTCGGGAGGCCGACCTACAATGAGCAGTTCTTC
few | . | TRBJ2-4 | TRBV20-1 | CSARVGAKNIQYF | TGCAGTGCTAGGGTAGGGGCCAAAAACATTCAGTACTTC
. | . | TRBJ2-5 | TRBV28 | CASSHPSIASPETQYF | TGTGCCAGCAGCCACCCTTCCATAGCGAGTCCAGAGACCCAGTACTTC
few | TRBD1 | TRBJ2-3 | TRBV15 | CATSRDRQGADTQYF | TGTGCCACCAGCAGAGATAGACAGGGGGCAGATACGCAGTATTTT
few | . | TRBJ2-4 | TRBV6-1 | CASNSAVAKNIQYF | TGTGCCAGCAACAGCGCGGTAGCCAAAAACATTCAGTACTTC
few | TRBD2 | TRBJ2-1 | TRBV5-1 | CASSYPDHREGSYNEQFF | TGCGCCAGCAGCTACCCAGACCACCGGGAGGGCTCCTACAATGAGCAGTTCTTC
. | . | TRBJ2-1 | TRBV25-1 | CASSEGSERAYNEQFF | TGTGCCAGCAGTGAAGGGAGTGAGCGGGCCTACAATGAGCAGTTCTTC
. | . | TRBJ2-5 | TRBV6-1 | CASSVPGGPQETQYF | TGTGCCAGCAGTGTCCCGGGTGGGCCCCAAGAGACCCAGTACTTC
. | . | TRBJ2-4 | TRBV12-3/TRBV12-4 | CASSLSATPSGKNIQYF | TGTGCCAGCAGTTTATCGGCGACTCCCTCGGGGAAAAACATTCAGTACTTC
. | TRBD1 | TRBJ2-1 | TRBV10-3 | CASDRGSTSYNEQFF | TGTGCCTCTGACAGGGGGTCTACCTCCTACAATGAGCAGTTCTTC
few | . | TRBJ2-7 | TRBV5-1 | CASSPASKPYEQYF | TGCGCCAGCAGCCCGGCTTCCAAGCCCTACGAGCAGTACTTC
. | . | TRBJ2-5 | TRBV19 | CASSITGSEETQYF | TGTGCCAGTAGTATAACAGGGTCCGAGGAGACCCAGTACTTC
. | . | TRBJ1-5 | TRBV18 | CASSPGGDQPQHF | TGTGCCAGCTCACCAGGGGGCGATCAGCCCCAGCATTTT
. | . | TRBJ2-1 | TRBV5-1 | CASSLETRNEQFF | TGCGCCAGCAGCTTGGAGACAAGAAATGAGCAGTTCTTC
few | TRBD2 | TRBJ2-3 | TRBV7-3 | CASSPAGAEDTQYF | TGTGCCAGCAGCCCAGCGGGAGCAGAGGATACGCAGTATTTT